In its sample, the clone carrying this TCR beta chain was seen many times. The investigators amplified TCR beta CDR3 regions from RNA transcripts. A set of HTBI primers served as the primers for a first-round RT-PCR of the TCR CDR3. TCRdb used MiXCR to reprocess the multiplex PCR reads, holding one entry per CDR3 protein. The sample records roughly 500,000 distinct CDR3 sequences, around 22% being singletons. The data originate from a study of T cells in Graves' hyperthyroidism and ophthalmopathy. Sequenced sample: blood. The clonotype comes from a woman younger than 45 with Graves' ophthalmopathy.

The DNA of the CDR3 is TGTGCCAGCAGTTTTGGTTCCTTCTCTGGAAACACCATATATTTT. Residues: CASSFGSFSGNTIYF. The chain couples TRBV28 to TRBJ1-3; D unresolved. Trimming took 3 bases from V and 0 from J, leaving 9 bases between them. Per the germline V gene, CDR1 is MDHEN and CDR2 is SYDVKM. The CDR3 has 15 residues.